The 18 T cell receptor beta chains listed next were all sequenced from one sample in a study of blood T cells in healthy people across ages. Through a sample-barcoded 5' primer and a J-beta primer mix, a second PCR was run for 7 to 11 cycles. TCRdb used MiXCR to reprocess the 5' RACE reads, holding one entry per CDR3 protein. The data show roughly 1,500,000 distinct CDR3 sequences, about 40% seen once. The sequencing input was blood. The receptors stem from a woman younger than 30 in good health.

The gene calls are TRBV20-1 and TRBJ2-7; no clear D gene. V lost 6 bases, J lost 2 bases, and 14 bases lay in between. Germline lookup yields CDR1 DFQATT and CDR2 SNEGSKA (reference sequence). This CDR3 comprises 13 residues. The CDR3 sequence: CSAPTLGPYEQYF. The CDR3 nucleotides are TGCAGTGCCCCAACCCTGGGCCCCTACGAGCAGTACTTC.

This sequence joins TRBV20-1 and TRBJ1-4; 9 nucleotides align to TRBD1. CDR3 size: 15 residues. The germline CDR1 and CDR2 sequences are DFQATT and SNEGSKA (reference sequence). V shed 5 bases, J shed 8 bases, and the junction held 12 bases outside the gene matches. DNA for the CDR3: TGCAGTGCTCGGATTAGGACAGGGGTAGGGGAAAAACTGTTTTTT. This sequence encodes CSARIRTGVGEKLFF.

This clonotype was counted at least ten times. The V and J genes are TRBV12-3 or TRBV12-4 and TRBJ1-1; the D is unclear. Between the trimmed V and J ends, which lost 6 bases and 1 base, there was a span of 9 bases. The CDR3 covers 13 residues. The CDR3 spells CASSFGRNTEAFF. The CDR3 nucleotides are TGTGCCAGCAGCTTCGGGCGGAACACTGAAGCTTTCTTT.

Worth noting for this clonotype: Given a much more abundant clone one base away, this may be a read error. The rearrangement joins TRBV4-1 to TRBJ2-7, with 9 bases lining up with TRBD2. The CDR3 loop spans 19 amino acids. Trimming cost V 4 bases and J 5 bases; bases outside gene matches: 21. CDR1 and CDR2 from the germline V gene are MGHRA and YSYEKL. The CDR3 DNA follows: TGCGCCAGCAGCCGCAGCCAAGATTGGGTGGGACTAGCTCCCAACGAGCAGTACTTC. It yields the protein CASSRSQDWVGLAPNEQYF.

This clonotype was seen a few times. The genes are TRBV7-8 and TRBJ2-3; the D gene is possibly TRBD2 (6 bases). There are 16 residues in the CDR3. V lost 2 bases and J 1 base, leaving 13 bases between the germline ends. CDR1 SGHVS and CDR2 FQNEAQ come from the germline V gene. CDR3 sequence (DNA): TGTGCCAGCAGCTTAAATGCGGGCGGGGGCACAGATACGCAGTATTTT. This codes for CASSLNAGGGTDTQYF.

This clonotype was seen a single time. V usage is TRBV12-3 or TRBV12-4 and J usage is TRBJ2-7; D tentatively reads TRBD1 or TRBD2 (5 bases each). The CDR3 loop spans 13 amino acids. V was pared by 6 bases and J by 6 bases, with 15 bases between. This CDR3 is CASSAGTKGEQYF. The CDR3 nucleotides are TGTGCCAGCAGCGCCGGGACGAAGGGCGAGCAGTACTTC.

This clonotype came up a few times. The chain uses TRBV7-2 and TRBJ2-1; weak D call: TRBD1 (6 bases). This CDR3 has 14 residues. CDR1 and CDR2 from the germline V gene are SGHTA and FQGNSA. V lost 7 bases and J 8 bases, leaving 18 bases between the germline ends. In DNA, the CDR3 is TGTGCCAGCACCCTTAGGGGGTTTGAGGATGAGCAGTTCTTC. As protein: CASTLRGFEDEQFF.

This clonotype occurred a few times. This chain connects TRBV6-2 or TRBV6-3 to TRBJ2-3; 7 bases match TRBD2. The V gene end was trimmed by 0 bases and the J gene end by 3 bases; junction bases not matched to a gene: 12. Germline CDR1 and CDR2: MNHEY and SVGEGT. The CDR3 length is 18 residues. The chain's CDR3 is CASSYSSTGGGGTDTQYF. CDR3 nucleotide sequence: TGTGCCAGCAGTTACTCGAGTACGGGCGGGGGAGGTACAGATACGCAGTATTTT.

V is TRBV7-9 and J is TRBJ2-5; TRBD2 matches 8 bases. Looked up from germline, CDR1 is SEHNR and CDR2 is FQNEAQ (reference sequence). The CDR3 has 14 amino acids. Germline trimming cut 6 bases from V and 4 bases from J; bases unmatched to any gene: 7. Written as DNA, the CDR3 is TGTGCCAGCAGTCTCCCGGGACTAGTAGAGACCCAGTACTTC. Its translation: CASSLPGLVETQYF. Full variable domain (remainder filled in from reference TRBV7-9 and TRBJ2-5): DTGVSQNPRHKITKRGQNVTFRCDPISEHNRLYWYRQTLGQGPEFLTYFQNEAQLEKSRLLSDRFSAERPKGSFSTLEIQRTEQGDSAMYLCASSLPGLVETQYFGPGTRLLVL.

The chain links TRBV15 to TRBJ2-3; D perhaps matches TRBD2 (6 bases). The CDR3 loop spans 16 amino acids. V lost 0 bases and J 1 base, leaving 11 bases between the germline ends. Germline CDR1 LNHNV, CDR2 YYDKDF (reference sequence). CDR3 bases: TGTGCCACCAGCAGAGATCGAAGCGGGCGCACAGATACGCAGTATTTT. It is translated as CATSRDRSGRTDTQYF.

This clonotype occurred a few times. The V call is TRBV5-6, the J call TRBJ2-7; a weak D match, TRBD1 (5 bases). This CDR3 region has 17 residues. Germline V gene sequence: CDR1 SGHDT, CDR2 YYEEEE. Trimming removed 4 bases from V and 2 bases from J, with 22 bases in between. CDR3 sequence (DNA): TGTGCCAGCAGCCAATTGTTTTTGGGGCTGTTGACCTACGAGCAGTACTTC. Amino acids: CASSQLFLGLLTYEQYF. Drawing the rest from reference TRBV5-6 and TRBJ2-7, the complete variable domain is DAGVTQSPTHLIKTRGQQVTLRCSPKSGHDTVSWYQQALGQGPQFIFQYYEEEERQRGNFPDRFSGHQFPNYSSELNVNALLLGDSALYLCASSQLFLGLLTYEQYFGPGTRLTVT.

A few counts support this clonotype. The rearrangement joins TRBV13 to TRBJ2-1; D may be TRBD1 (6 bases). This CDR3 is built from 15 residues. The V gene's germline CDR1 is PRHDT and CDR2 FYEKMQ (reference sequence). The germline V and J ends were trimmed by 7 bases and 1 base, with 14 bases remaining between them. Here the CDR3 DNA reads TGTGCCAGCACCGACCTACAGGGTTCCTACAATGAGCAGTTCTTC. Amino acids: CASTDLQGSYNEQFF.

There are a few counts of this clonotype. CDR3: CASSLARGVVYEQYF. The CDR3 nucleotides are TGTGCCAGCAGCTTAGCCAGGGGGGTCGTCTACGAGCAGTACTTC. J is TRBJ2-7 and V is TRBV7-2; maybe TRBD1 (7 bases). Between the trimmed V and J ends, which lost 0 bases and 3 bases, there was a span of 12 bases. The CDR3 has 15 amino acids. Germline V gives CDR1 SGHTA, CDR2 FQGNSA.

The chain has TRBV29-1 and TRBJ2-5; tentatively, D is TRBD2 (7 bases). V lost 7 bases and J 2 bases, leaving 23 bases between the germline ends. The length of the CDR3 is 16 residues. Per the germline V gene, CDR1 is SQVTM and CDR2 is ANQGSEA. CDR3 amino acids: CSGDPVQEGGQETQYF. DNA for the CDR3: TGCAGCGGTGACCCTGTCCAGGAGGGGGGGCAAGAGACCCAGTACTTC.

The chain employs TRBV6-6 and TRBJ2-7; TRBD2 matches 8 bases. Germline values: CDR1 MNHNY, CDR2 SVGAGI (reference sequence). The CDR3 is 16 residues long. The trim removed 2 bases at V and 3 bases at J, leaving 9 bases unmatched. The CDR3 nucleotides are TGTGCCAGCAGTTACCGCGGGGGGCATCGTAACTACGAGCAGTACTTC. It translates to CASSYRGGHRNYEQYF.

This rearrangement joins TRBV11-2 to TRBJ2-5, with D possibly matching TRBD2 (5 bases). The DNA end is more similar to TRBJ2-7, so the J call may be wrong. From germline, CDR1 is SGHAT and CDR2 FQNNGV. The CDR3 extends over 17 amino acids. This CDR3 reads CASSLRRDPIIDHEQYF. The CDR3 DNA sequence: TGTGCCAGCAGCTTGCGCCGGGATCCCATAATAGACCACGAGCAGTACTTC.

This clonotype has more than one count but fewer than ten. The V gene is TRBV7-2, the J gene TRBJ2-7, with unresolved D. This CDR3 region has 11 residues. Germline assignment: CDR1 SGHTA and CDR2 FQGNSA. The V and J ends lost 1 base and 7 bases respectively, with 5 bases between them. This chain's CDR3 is CASSLEEEQYF. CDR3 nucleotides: TGTGCCAGCAGCTTAGAGGAAGAGCAGTACTTC.

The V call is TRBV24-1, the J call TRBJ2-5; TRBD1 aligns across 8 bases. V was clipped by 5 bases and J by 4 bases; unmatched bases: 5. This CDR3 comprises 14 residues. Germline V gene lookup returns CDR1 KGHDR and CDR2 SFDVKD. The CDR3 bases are TGTGCCACCAGTGTCCCAGGGGGCATAGAGACCCAGTACTTC. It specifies CATSVPGGIETQYF.